This T cell receptor (beta chain) was sequenced in a study of blood T cell repertoires in COVID-19. The CDR3 is made up of 15 amino acids. J lost 8 bases, V lost 6 bases, and 11 bases had no gene match. The germline CDR1 and CDR2 sequences are SEHNR and FQNEAQ (reference sequence). This clone was picked up many times. Here immunoSEQ multiplex PCR was the method, and the copy in TCRdb shows in-frame clones only, minus some. The repertoire holds tens of thousands of clones, with around 82% as singletons. The clonotype comes from a man in his 60s with COVID-19, enrolled during active disease. The chain couples TRBV7-9 to TRBJ2-2, with 8 bases that match TRBD1. Sequences were obtained from peripheral blood. As DNA, the CDR3 is TGTGCCAGCAGACCACAGGGGACAGGCAATGGGGAGCTGTTTTTT. Translation gives CASRPQGTGNGELFF.